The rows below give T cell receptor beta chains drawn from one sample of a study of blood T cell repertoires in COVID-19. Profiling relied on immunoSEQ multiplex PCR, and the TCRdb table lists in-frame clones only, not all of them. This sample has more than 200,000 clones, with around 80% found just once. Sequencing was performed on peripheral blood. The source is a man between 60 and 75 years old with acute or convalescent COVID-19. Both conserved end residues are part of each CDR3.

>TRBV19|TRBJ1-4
CASSSTGNANEKLFF
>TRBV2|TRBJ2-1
CASSSSGSYNEQFF
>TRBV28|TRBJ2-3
CASNRQSTDTQYF
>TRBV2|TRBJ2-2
CASGGAGIGELFF
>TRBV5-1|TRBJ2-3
CASSFSSRGGTTDTQYF
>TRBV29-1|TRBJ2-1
CSGSGTGSKQFF
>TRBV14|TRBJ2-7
CASSPQGYEQYF
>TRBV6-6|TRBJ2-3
CASSFPDRATDTQYF
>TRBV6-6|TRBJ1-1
CASSDGTRGTEAFF
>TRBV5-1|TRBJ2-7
CASSWGLAGTYEQYF
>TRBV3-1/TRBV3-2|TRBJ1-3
CASSKAGQGPLSSGNTIYF
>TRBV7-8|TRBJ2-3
CASSSGLAGISTDTQYF
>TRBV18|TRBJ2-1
CASSPPSGRGYNEQFF
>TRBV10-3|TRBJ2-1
CAISDGARSYNEQFF
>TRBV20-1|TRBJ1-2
CSVTGNYGYTF
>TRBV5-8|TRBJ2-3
CAPSGLAGATDTQYF
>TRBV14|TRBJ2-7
CASSQREGGKWTYEQYF
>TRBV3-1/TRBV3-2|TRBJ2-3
CASSQALGTDTQYF
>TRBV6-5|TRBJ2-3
CATMTSTGTDTQYF
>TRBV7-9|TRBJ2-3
CASSLMDFRTDTQYF
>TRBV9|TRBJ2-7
CASSLRPGTGGHEQYF
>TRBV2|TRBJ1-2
CASTMAGYGYTF
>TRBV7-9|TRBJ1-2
CASSLVAQNYGYTF
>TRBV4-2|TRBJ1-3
CASSQRPGQVLGNTIYF
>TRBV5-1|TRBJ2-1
CASSLSTSGGNEQFF
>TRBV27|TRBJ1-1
CASSSTPLQGYEAFF
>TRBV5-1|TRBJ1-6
CASSLGGGDSPLHF
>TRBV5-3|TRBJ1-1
CARSPSDRAILIRVTEAFF
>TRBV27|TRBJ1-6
CASTSGQGGSPLHF
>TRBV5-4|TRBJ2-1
CASSLALAGERNEQFF
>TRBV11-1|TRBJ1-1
CASSLDSMNTEAFF
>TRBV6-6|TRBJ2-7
CASSYGSYSYEQYF
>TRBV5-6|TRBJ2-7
CASSLYWGTGVLYEQYF
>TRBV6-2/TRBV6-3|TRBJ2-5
CASSYRERGETQYF
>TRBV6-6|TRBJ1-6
CASTSWTGDNSPLHF
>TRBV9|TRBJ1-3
CASSPGQGAGNTIYF
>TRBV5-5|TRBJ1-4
CASSLGQGREKLFF
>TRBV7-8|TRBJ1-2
CASSLVAGYGYTF
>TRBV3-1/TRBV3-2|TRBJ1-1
CASSQDRALWSSTSNTEAFF
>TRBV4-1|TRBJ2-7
CASSQELRYEQYF
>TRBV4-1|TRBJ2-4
CASRSFTGFQYF
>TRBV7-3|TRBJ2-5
CASSLSPVRGSGETQYF
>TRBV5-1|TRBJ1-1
CASSFQDPRSEAFF
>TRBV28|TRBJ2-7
CASSPPGLAGSNEQYF
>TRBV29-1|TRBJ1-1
CSVGPLRGGRNIRTEAFF
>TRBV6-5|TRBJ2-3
CASSYLGLASTDTQYF
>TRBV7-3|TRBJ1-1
CASSLLASNTEAFF
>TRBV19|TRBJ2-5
CASSPRSGFETQYF
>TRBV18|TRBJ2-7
CASSPSRDNSYEQYF